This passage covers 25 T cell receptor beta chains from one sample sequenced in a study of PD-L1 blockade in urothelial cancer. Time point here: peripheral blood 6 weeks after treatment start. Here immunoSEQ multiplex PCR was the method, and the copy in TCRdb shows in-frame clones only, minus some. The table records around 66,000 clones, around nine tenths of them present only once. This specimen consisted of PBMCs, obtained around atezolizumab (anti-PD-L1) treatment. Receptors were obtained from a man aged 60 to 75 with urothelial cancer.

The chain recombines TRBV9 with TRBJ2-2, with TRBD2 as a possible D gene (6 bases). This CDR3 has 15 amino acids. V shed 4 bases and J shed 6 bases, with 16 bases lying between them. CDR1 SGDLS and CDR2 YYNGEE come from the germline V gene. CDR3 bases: TGTGCCAGCAGCACTCTTAGCGGTACGGCCGGGGAGCTGTTTTTT. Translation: CASSTLSGTAGELFF.

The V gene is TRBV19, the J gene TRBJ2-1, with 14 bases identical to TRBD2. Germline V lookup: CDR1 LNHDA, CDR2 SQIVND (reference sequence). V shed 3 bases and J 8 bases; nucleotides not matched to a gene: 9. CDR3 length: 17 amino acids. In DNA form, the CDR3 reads TGTGCCAGTAGTATCGGGACTAGCGGGAGACGGGGCCATGAGCAGTTCTTC. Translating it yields CASSIGTSGRRGHEQFF.

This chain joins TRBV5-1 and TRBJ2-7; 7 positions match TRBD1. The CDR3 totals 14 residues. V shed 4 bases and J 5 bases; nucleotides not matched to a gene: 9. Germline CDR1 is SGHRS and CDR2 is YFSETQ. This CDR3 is CASSQQGITNEQYF. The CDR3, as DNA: TGCGCCAGCAGCCAACAGGGGATTACGAACGAGCAGTACTTC.

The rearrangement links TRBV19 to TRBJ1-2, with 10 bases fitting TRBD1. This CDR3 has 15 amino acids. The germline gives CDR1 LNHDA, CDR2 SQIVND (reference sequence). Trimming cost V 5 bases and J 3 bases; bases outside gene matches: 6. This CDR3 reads CASSSRQGAYYGYTF. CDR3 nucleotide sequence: TGTGCCAGTAGTTCCCGACAGGGGGCCTACTATGGCTACACCTTC.

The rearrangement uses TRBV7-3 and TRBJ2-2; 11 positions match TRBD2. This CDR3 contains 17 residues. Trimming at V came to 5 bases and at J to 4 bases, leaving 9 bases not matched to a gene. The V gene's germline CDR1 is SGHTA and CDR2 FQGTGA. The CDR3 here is CASSRTGTSGFTGELFF. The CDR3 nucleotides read TGTGCCAGCAGCCGCACCGGGACTAGCGGATTCACCGGGGAGCTGTTTTTT.

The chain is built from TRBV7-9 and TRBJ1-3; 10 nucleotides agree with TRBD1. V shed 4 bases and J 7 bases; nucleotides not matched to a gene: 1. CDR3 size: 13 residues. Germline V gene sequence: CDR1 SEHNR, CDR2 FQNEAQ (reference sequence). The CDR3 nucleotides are TGTGCCAGCAGCTGGACAGGGGGGAACACCATATATTTT. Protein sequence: CASSWTGGNTIYF. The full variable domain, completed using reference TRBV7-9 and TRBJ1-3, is DTGVSQNPRHKITKRGQNVTFRCDPISEHNRLYWYRQTLGQGPEFLTYFQNEAQLEKSRLLSDRFSAERPKGSFSTLEIQRTEQGDSAMYLCASSWTGGNTIYFGEGSWLTVV.

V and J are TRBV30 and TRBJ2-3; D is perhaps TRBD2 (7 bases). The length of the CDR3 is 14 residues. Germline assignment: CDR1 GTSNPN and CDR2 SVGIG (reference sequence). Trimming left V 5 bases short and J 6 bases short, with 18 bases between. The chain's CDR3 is CAWAGGALPDTQYF. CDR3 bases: TGTGCCTGGGCTGGGGGGGCCCTCCCCGATACGCAGTATTTT.

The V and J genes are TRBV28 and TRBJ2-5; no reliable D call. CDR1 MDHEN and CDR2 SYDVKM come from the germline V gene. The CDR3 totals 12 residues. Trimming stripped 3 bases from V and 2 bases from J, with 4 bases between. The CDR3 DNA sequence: TGTGCCAGCAGTTTCGGTCAAGAGACCCAGTACTTC. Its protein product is CASSFGQETQYF. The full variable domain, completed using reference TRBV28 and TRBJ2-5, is DVKVTQSSRYLVKRTGEKVFLECVQDMDHENMFWYRQDPGLGLRLIYFSYDVKMKEKGDIPEGYSVSREKKERFSLILESASTNQTSMYLCASSFGQETQYFGPGTRLLVL.

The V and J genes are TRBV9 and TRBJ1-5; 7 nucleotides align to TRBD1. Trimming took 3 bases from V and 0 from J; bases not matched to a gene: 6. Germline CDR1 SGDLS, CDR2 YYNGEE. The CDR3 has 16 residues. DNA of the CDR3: TGTGCCAGCAGCGAGGGACAGCGCGATAGCAATCAGCCCCAGCATTTT. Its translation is CASSEGQRDSNQPQHF. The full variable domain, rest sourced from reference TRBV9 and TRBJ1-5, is DSGVTQTPKHLITATGQRVTLRCSPRSGDLSVYWYQQSLDQGLQFLIQYYNGEERAKGNILERFSAQQFPDLHSELNLSSLELGDSALYFCASSEGQRDSNQPQHFGDGTRLSIL.

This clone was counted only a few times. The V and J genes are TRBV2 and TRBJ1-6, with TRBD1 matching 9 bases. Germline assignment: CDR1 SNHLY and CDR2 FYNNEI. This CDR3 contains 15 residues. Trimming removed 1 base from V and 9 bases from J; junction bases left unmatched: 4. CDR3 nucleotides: TGTGCCAGCAGTGAAGACAGGGGGCGCGTTTCACCCCTCCACTTT. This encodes CASSEDRGRVSPLHF.

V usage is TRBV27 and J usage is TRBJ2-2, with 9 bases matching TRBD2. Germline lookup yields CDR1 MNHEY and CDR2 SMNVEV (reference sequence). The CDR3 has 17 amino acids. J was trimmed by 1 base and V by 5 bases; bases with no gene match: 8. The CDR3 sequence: CASSQHGLARNTGELFF. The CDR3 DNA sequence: TGTGCCAGCAGTCAACACGGACTAGCGAGGAACACCGGGGAGCTGTTTTTT.

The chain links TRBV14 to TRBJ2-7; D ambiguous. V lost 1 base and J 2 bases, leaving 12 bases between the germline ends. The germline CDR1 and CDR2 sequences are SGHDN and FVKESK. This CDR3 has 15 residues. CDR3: CASSQASHHTYEQYF. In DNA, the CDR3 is TGTGCCAGCAGCCAAGCGTCCCACCACACCTACGAGCAGTACTTC. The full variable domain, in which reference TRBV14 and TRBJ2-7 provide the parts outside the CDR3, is EAGVTQFPSHSVIEKGQTVTLRCDPISGHDNLYWYRRVMGKEIKFLLHFVKESKQDESGMPNNRFLAERTGGTYSTLKVQPAELEDSGVYFCASSQASHHTYEQYFGPGTRLTVT.

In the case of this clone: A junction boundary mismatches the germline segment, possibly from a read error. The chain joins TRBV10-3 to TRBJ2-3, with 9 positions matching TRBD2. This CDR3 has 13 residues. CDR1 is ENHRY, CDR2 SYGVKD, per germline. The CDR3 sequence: CAINERGADTQYF. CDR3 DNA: TGTGCCATCAATGAGCGGGGGGCGGATACGCAGTATTTT.

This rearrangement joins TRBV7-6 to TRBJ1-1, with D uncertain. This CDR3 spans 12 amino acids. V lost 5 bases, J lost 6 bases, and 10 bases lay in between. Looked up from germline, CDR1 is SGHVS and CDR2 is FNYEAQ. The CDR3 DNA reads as TGTGCCAGCAGCCGCGGCACCTCTGAAGCTTTCTTT. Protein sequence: CASSRGTSEAFF.

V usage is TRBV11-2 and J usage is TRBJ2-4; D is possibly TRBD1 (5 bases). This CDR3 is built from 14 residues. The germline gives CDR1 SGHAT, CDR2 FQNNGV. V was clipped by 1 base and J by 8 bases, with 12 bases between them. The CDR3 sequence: CASSLVQGSHIQYF. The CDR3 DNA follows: TGTGCCAGCAGCTTAGTGCAGGGCTCGCACATTCAGTACTTC. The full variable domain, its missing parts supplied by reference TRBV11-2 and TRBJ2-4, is EAGVAQSPRYKIIEKRQSVAFWCNPISGHATLYWYQQILGQGPKLLIQFQNNGVVDDSQLPKDRFSAERLKGVDSTLKIQPAKLEDSAVYLCASSLVQGSHIQYFGAGTRLSVL.

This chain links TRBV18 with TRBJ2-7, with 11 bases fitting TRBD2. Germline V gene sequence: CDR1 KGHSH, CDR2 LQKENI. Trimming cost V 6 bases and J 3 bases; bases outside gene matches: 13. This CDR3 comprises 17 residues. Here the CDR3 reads CASSLGTSGNGLYEQYF. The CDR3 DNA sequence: TGTGCCAGCTCCCTTGGGACTAGCGGTAATGGGCTCTACGAGCAGTACTTC.

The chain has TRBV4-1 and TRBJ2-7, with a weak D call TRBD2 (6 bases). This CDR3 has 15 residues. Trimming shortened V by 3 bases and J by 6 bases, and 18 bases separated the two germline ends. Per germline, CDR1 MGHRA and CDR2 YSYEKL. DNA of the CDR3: TGCGCCAGCAGCCAGGAGGGACTCTTCTCGGCCGAGCAGTACTTC. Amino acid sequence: CASSQEGLFSAEQYF.

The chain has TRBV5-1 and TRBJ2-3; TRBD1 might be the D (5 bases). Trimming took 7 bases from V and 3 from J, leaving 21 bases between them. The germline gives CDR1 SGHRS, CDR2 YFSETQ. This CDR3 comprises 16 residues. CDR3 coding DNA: TGCGCCAGCGGGTATGGGGCGGTGGGCCCAACAGATACGCAGTATTTT. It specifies CASGYGAVGPTDTQYF.

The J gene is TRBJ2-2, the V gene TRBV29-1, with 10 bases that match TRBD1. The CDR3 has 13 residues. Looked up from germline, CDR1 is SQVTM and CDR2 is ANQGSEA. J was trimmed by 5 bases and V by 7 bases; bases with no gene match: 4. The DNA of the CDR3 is TGCAGCGGACCGGGACAGGGGACCGGGGAGCTGTTTTTT. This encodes CSGPGQGTGELFF.

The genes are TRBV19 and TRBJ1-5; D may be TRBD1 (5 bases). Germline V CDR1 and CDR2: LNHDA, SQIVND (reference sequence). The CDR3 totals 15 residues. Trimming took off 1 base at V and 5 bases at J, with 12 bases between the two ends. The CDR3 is CASSIVPQGYQPQHF. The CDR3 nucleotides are TGTGCCAGTAGTATAGTCCCCCAGGGATATCAGCCCCAGCATTTT.

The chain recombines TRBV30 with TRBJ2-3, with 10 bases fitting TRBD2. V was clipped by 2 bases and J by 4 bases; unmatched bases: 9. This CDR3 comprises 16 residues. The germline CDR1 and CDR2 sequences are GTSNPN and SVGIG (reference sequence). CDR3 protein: CAWSPKAGGPSDTQYF. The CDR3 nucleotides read TGTGCCTGGAGTCCAAAAGCGGGGGGGCCCTCAGATACGCAGTATTTT.

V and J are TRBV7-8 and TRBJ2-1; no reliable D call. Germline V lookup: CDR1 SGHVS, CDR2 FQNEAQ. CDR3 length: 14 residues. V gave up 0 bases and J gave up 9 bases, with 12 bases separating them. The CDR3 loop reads CASSLAQRFAEQFF. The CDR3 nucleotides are TGTGCCAGCAGCTTAGCACAACGTTTTGCTGAGCAGTTCTTC.

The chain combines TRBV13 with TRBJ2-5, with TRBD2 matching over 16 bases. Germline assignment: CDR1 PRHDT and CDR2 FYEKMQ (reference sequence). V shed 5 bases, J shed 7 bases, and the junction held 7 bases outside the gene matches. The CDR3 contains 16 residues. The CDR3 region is CASSLGTSGGAGTQYF. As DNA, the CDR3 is TGTGCCAGCAGCCTTGGGACTAGCGGGGGGGCCGGGACCCAGTACTTC.

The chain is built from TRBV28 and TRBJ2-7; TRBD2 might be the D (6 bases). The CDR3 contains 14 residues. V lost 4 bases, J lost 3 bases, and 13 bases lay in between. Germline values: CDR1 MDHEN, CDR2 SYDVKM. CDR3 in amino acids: CASSSGTYIYEQYF. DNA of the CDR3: TGTGCCAGCAGTTCTGGGACTTATATCTACGAGCAGTACTTC.

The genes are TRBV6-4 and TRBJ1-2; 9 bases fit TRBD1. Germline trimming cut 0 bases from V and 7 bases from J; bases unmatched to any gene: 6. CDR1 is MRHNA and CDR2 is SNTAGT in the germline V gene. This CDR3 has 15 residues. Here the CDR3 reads CASSDSTGGRSGYTF. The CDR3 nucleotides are TGTGCCAGCAGTGACTCGACAGGGGGAAGGAGTGGCTACACCTTC.